In its sample, the clone carrying this T cell receptor beta chain was seen a few times. This sample was taken from a study of identical twins. TCRdb itself ran the 5' RACE reads through MiXCR, one entry per CDR3 protein. The table includes 550,000 to 700,000 distinct CDR3 sequences, 20% to 25% detected once. V lost 0 bases and J 0 bases, leaving 10 bases between the germline ends. This CDR3 is 16 amino acids long. Per the germline V gene, CDR1 is SGHRS and CDR2 is YFSETQ. This sample also appeared in a second study, on T cells expressing NK-cell markers. As reported in that work: One of eight sequenced donors was HCMV-seronegative; the other seven were seropositive.

The receptor was isolated from a woman younger than 35 in good health. The chain uses TRBV5-1 and TRBJ2-1, with D unresolved. The sequenced sample was PBMCs. The CDR3 region has the DNA TGCGCCAGCAGCTTGGAGGCACGTAGCTCCTACAATGAGCAGTTCTTC. It encodes CASSLEARSSYNEQFF.